These 4 T cell receptor beta chains came from one sample sequenced in a study of CD8+ T cells in alopecia areata. Extracted RNA was reverse transcribed, and the resulting cDNA served as sequencing template. Method: immunoSEQ multiplex PCR; TCRdb's copy keeps in-frame clones and lacks some. The table has over 90,000 clones, 86% seen once. Indicated treatment: oral pan-JAK inhibitor, 5-10 mg twice daily. The sample in question was CD8+ T cells sorted from blood, obtained at roughly week 30, from a patient treated with tofacitinib. All receptors derive from a human donor with alopecia areata.

This chain joins TRBV29-1 and TRBJ2-5; D uncertain. The DNA end lines up better with TRBJ2-7; the J call may be wrong. The CDR3 is 13 amino acids. Germline V gene sequence: CDR1 SQVTM, CDR2 ANQGSEA. CDR3 nucleotide sequence: TGCAGCGTTGACGGCAGGAGCTCCTACGAGCAGTACTTC. Translated, it gives CSVDGRSSYEQYF.

V gene TRBV5-4 combines with J gene TRBJ2-7; 7 bases fit TRBD2. V shed 0 bases, J shed 2 bases, and the junction held 2 bases outside the gene matches. This CDR3 is built from 14 residues. Germline CDR1 reads SGHNT; CDR2 reads YYREEE (reference sequence). The CDR3 DNA reads as TGTGCCAGCAGCTTGGAAGCGGGGACCTACGAGCAGTACTTC. This codes for CASSLEAGTYEQYF.

The chain is built from TRBV29-1 and TRBJ2-6; TRBD1 aligns across 10 bases. The CDR3 contains 17 residues. Trimming cost V 0 bases and J 2 bases; bases outside gene matches: 4. Germline CDR1 SQVTM, CDR2 ANQGSEA. The CDR3 nucleotides read TGCAGCGTTGAAGACCGGGACAGGGGAACTGGGGCCAACGTCCTGACTTTC. This codes for CSVEDRDRGTGANVLTF.

This chain joins TRBV12-5 and TRBJ2-1; TRBD2 is a possible D gene (6 bases). The CDR3 is 14 residues long. The germline gives CDR1 LGHNT, CDR2 FRNRAP. Trimming left V 7 bases short and J 6 bases short, with 16 bases between. The CDR3 DNA follows: TGTGCTAGTGACCAAGGAGGGCCTGCCAATGAGCAGTTCTTC. This sequence encodes CASDQGGPANEQFF.